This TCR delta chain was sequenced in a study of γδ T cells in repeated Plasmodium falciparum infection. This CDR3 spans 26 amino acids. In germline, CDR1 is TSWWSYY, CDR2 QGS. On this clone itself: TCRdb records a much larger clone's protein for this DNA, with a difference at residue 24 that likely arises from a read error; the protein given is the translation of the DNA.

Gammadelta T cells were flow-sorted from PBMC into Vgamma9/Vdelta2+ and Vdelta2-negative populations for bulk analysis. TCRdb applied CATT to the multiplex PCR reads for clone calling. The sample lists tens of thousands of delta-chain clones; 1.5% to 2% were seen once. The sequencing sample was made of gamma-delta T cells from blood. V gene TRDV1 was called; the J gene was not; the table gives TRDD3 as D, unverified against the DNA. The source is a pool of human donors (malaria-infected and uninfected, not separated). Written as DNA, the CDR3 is TGTGCTCTTGGGGAACCTAGACGCATCCCGTACTGGGGGATAATCGGGATCGGGGGGCCTCGTCATAAACCCATCTTT. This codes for CALGEPRRIPYWGIIGIGGPRHKPIF.